This T cell receptor (beta chain) was sequenced in a study of Tregs in tolerant kidney transplant recipients. Findings of the study overall: Some patients' samples used different primers over time, so nucleotide sequences weren't comparable. Tregs expanded with activated donor B cells seemed most donor-specific.

Related graft donors supplied nonmyeloablative bone marrow transplants, and mixed chimerism was transient. Clones were read by immunoSEQ multiplex PCR, and TCRdb kept only the in-frame ones, dropping some. Of 80,000 or so clones in the sample, more than 85% were seen once. Turning to this clone: Antigen: not known.

This receptor was obtained from a human patient who received a combined kidney and bone marrow transplant. The T cells may come from the graft donor. The sample was CD4+ T cells from blood (PBMCs), taken 24 months after the transplant.

CDR3 nucleotides: TGTGCCAGCAGCTTAGCCAGGGCTAATGAAAAACTGTTTTTT. Translation gives CASSLARANEKLFF. This chain joins TRBV7-9 and TRBJ1-4; a weak D match, TRBD1 (5 bases). Germline V gives CDR1 SEHNR, CDR2 FQNEAQ (reference sequence). The CDR3 is made up of 14 amino acids. Trimming pared 0 bases from V and 3 bases from J, leaving 5 bases between.